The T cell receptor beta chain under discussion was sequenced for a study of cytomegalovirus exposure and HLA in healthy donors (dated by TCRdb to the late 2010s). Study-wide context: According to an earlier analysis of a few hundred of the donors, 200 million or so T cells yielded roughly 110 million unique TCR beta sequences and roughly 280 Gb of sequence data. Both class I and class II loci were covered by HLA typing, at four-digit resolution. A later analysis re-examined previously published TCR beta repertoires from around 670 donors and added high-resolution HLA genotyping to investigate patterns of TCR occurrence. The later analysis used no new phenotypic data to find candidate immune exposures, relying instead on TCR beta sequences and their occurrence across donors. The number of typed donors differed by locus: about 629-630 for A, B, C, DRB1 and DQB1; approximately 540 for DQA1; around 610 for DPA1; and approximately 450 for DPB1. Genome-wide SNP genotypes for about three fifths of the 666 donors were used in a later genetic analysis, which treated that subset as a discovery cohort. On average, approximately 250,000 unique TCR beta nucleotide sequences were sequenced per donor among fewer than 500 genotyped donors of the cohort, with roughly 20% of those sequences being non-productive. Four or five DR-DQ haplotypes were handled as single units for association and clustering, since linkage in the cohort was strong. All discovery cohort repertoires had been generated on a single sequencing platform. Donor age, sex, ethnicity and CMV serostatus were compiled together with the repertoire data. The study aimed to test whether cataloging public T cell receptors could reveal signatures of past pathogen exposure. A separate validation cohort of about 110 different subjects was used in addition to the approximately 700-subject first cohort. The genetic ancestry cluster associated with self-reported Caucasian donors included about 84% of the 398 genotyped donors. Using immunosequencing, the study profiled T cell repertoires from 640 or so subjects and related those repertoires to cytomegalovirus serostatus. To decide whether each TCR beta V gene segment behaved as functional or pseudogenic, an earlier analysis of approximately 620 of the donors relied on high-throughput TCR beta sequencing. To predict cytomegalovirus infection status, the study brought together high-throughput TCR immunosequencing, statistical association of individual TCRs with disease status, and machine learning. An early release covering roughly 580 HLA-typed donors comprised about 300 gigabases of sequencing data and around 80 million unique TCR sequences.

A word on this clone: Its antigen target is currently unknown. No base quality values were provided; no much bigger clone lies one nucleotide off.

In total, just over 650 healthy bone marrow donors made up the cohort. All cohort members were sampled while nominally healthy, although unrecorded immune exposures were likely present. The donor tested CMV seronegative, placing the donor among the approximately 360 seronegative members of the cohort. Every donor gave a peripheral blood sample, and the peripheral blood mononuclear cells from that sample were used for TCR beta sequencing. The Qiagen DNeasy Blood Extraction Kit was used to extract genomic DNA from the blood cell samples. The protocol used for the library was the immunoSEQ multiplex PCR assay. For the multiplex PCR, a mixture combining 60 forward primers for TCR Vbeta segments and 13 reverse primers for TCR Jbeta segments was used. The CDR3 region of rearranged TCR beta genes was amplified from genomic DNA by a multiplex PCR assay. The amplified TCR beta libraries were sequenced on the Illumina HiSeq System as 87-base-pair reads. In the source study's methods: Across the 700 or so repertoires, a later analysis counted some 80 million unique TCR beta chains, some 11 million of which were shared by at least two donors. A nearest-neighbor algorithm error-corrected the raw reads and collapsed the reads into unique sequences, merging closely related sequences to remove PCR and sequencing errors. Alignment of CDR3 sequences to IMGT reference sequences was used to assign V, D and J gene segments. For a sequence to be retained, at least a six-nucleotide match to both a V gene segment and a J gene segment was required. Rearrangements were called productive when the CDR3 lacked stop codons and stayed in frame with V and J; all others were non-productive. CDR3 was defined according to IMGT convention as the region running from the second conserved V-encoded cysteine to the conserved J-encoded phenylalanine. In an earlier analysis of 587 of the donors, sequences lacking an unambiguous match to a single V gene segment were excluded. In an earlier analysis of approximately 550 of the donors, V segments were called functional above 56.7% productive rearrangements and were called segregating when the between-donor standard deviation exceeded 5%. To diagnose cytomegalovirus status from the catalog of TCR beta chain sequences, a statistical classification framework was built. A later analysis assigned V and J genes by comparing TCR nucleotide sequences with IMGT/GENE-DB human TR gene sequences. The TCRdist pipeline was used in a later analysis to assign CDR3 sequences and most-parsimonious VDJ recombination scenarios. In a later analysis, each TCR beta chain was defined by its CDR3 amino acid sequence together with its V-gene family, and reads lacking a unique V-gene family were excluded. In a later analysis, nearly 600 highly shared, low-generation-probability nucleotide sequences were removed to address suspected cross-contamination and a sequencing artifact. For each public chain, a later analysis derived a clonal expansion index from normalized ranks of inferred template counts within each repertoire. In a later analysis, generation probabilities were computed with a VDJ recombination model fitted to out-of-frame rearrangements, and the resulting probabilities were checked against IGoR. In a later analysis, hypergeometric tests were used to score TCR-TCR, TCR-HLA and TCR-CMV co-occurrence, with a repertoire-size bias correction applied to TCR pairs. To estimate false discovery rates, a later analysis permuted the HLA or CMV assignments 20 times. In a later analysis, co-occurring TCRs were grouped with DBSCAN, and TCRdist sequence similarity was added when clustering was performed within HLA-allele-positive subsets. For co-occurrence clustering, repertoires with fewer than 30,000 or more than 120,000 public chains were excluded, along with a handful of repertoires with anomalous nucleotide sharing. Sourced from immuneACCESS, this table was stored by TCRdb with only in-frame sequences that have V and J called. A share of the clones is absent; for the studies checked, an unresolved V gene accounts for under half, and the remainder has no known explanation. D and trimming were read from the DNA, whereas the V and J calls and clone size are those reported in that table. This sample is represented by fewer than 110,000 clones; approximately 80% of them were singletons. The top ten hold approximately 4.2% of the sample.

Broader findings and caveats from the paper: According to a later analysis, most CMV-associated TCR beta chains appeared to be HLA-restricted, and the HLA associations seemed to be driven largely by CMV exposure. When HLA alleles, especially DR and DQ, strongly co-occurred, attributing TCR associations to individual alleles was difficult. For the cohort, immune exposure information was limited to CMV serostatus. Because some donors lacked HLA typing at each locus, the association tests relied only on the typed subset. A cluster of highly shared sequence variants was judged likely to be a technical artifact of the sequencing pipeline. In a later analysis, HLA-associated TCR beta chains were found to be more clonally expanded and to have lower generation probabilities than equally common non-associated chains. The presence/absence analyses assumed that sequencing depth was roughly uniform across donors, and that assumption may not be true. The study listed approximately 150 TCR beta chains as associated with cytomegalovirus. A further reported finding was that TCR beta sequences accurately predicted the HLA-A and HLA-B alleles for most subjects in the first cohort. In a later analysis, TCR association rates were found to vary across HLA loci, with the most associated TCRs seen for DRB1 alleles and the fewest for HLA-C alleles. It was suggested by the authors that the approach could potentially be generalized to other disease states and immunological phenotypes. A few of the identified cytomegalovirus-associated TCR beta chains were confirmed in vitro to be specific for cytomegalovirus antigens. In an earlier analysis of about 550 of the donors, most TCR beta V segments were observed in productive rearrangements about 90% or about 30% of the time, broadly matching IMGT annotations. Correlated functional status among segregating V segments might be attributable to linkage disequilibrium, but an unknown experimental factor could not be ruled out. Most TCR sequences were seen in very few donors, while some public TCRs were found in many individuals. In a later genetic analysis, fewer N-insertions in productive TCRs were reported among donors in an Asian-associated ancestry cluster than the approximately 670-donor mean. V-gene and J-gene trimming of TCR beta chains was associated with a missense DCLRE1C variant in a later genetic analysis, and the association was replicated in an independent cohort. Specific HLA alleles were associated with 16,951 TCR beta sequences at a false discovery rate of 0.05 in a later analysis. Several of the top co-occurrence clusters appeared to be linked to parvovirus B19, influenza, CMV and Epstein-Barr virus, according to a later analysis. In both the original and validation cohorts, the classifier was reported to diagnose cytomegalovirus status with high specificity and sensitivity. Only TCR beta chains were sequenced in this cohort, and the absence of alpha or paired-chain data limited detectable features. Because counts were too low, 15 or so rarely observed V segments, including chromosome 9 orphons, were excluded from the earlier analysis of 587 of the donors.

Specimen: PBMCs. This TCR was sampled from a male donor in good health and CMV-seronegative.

The DNA sequence is given as TGTGCCAGTTCGGTTTGGGGACAGAGCACTGAAGCTTTCTTT. Its amino acids are CASSVWGQSTEAFF. The chain is made from TRBV19 and TRBJ1-1, and TRBD1 aligns with 7 junction nucleotides. The CDR3, from cysteine to phenylalanine, totals 14 residues. The read is trimmed to its CDR3 DNA, 42 bases read in frame from base 1. For this chain, trimming is 8 bases at the V end and 4 bases at the J end, and the number of junction bases without a gene match is 10. Via the germline V gene (reference sequence), CDR1 is LNHDA and CDR2 SQIVND.